This T cell receptor beta chain was identified during a study of blood T cell repertoires in COVID-19 (dated by TCRdb to about 2020). Some background on the complete study: The collaborator samples originated in the United States, Italy and Spain and spanned the acute and convalescent phases of COVID-19. The material from the prospective study consisted of cDNA or gDNA derived from T cells, B-cell-depleted T cells, or PBMCs. The repertoires were released in a freely available public database meant as a resource for research on the immune response to SARS-CoV-2. Where available, HLA class I and class II types were taken from metadata supplied by the sample provider and were not determined by assay-based typing. The samples were drawn from two sources: the first 160 participants of the ongoing ImmuneRACE study, and over 1,000 subjects contributed by 6 global collaborators. The dataset comprised deeply sampled blood TCRbeta repertoires from subjects exposed to, actively infected with, or recovered from COVID-19. The sample metadata nearly always contained a de-identified subject ID, COVID-19 status, age in years and sex.

TCRbeta CDR3 regions were amplified from genomic DNA by means of the immunoSEQ Assay, a bias-controlled multiplex PCR. The source study handled its data this way. The number of nucleated cells in each sample was estimated from the amplification of reference gene primers within the assay. Sequence reads were collapsed and filtered to measure the absolute abundance of every unique TCRbeta CDR3 rearrangement. For each sample, productive Simpson clonality was calculated by taking the square root of Simpson's diversity index across productive rearrangements. What TCRdb holds here is the immuneACCESS table cut down to in-frame rearrangements. Part of the clones is not present; checked against another copy, under half of the missing clones reflect an unresolved V gene, and the others are unexplained. D and trimming were read from the DNA, whereas the V and J calls and clone size are those reported in that table. The sample table holds under 200,000 clones, of which around 87% were seen once. 2% to 3% of the sample lies in the top ten.

Note on this clone: Its specific antigen is unknown. Qualities for individual bases were not recorded, and no much larger clone is one base off.

Based on the germline V gene, the CDR1 and CDR2 sequences are SGHTS and YDEGEE. V is shortened by 4 bases, J by 3 bases, and the region joining them spans 14 bases. From cysteine to phenylalanine, the CDR3 is 14 amino acids long. Just CDR3 DNA is preserved here, 42 bases in frame from base 1. The collaborating institutions used their own protocols to collect whole blood in K2EDTA tubes. For TCRbeta analysis, collaborators shipped samples as frozen whole blood, isolated PBMCs, or DNA extracted from either of those sample types. What the authors observed across the whole study: Clinical and demographic metadata were provided uncurated, with the amount varying by source and participant.

The chain was built from TRBV5-8 and TRBJ2-7; the D segment cannot be called with confidence. The sample taken for sequencing was peripheral blood. The clonotype comes from a man in his forties with active or convalescent COVID-19. The bases are TGTGCCAGCAGCCTCCACAGTACCCTCTACGAGCAGTACTTC. Its translation is CASSLHSTLYEQYF.